This T cell receptor (beta chain) appears in the sequencing data of a study of T cells after yellow fever vaccination. About the research overall: Some fractions had low cell numbers, and these were prepared with SMART-Seq v4 Ultra Low Input.

Production of TCR cDNA was by 5'RACE template switching, which also added a universal primer site and UMIs. A single record per CDR3 protein comes from TCRdb applying MiXCR to the 5' RACE reads. Here the sample spans 99,000 or so distinct CDR3 sequences, around 5.8% being singletons. Germline V gene lookup returns CDR1 DFQATT and CDR2 SNEGSKA (reference sequence). Trimming shortened V by 5 bases and J by 0 bases, and 10 bases separated the two germline ends. The CDR3 length is 13 residues. The specimen comprised CD8+ T cells sorted from PBMCs, sampled 10 days after the yellow fever booster vaccination. The V and J genes are TRBV20-1 and TRBJ1-1; D uncertain. The clonotype originates from a man between 18 and 35 years old who received the YFV17D yellow fever vaccine. The CDR3 DNA is TGCAGTGCTCCCGGACGGATGAACACTGAAGCTTTCTTT. Protein product: CSAPGRMNTEAFF.